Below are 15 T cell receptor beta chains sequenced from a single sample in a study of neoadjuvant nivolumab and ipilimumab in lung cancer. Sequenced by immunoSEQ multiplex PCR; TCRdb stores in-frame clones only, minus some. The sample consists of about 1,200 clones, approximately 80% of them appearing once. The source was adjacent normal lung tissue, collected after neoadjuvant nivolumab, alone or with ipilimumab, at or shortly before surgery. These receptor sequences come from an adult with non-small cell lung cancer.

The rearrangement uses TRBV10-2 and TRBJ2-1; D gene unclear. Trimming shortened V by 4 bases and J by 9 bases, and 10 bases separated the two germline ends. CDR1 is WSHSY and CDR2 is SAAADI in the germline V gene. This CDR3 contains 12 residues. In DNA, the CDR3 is TGCGCCAGCAGTGGTCTTTCCGGTGAGCAGTTCTTC. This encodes CASSGLSGEQFF.

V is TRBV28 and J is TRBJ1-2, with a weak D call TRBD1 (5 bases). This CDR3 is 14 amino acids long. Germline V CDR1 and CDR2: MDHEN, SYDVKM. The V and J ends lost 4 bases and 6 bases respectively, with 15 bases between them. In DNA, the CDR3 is TGTGCCAGCAGTTCCGGGACCTGGGATCATGGCTACACCTTC. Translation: CASSSGTWDHGYTF.

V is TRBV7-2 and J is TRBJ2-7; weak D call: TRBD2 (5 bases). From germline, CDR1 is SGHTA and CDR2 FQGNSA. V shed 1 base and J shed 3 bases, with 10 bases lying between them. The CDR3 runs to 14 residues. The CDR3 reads CASSLGGFDYEQYF. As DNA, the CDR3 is TGTGCCAGCAGCTTAGGAGGGTTTGACTACGAGCAGTACTTC.

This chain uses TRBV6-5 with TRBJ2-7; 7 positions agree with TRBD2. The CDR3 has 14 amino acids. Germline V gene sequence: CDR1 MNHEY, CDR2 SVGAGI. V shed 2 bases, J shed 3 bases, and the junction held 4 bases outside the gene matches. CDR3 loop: CASSYAGEDYEQYF. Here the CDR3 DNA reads TGTGCCAGCAGTTACGCGGGGGAAGACTACGAGCAGTACTTC.

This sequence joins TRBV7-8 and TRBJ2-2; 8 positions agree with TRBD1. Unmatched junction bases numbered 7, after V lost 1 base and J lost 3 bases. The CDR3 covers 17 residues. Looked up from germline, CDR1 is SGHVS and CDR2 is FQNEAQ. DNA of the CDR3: TGTGCCAGCAGCTTAGGCAGGGGGCTGTTGGACACCGGGGAGCTGTTTTTT. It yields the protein CASSLGRGLLDTGELFF.

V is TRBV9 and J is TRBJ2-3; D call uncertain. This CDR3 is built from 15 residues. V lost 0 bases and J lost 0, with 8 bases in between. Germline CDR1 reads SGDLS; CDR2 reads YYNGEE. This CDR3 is CASSVEAASTDTQYF. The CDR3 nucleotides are TGTGCCAGCAGCGTAGAGGCTGCTAGCACAGATACGCAGTATTTT.

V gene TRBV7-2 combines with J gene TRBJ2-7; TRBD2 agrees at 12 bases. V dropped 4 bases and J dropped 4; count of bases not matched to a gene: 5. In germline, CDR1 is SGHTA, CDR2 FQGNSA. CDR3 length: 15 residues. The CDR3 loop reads CASSWASGGEYEQYF. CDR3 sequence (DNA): TGTGCCAGCAGCTGGGCTAGCGGGGGGGAATACGAGCAGTACTTC.

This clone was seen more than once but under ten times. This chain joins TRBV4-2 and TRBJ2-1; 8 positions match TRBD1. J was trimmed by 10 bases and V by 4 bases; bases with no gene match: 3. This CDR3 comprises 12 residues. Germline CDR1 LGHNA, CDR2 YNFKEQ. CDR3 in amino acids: CASSLDRGEQFF. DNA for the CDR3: TGTGCCAGCAGCCTCGACAGGGGAGAGCAGTTCTTC.

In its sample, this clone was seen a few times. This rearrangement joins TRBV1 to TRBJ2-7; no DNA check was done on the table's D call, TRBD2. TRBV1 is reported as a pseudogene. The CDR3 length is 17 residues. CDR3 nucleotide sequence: TGCACCAGCAGCAGGGGAGTCCTAGCGGGGACCTCCTACGAGCAGTACTTC. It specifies CTSSRGVLAGTSYEQYF.

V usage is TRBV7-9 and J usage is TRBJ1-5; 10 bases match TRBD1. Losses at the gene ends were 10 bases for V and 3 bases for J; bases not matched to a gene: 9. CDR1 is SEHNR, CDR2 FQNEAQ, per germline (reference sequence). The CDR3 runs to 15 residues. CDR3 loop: CATARTGGLNQPQHF. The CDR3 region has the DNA TGTGCCACCGCTCGGACAGGGGGTCTCAATCAGCCCCAGCATTTT.

The CDR3 protein is CASSTTSGSRNEQFF. The CDR3 nucleotides are TGTGCCAGCAGTACTACTAGCGGGAGTCGTAATGAGCAGTTCTTC. V is TRBV6-1 and J is TRBJ2-1; 11 positions agree with TRBD2. Looked up from germline, CDR1 is MNHNS and CDR2 is SASEGT. V lost 5 bases, J lost 7 bases, and 7 bases stayed unmatched. CDR3 length: 15 residues.

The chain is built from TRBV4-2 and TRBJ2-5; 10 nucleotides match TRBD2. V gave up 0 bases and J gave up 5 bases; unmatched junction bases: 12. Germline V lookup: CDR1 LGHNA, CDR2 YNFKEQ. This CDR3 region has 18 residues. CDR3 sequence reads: CASSQDRSGGARGETQYF. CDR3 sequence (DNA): TGTGCCAGCAGCCAAGATCGGAGCGGGGGGGCGAGAGGTGAGACCCAGTACTTC.

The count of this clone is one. CDR3 sequence (DNA): TGTGCCTGGAGAGAATTAATTATCGGCCAACAGGGGCTACGCGGTGGTAACTATGGCTACACCTTC. Translating it yields CAWRELIIGQQGLRGGNYGYTF. V gene TRBV30 combines with J gene TRBJ1-2; 7 nucleotides line up with TRBD1. Trimming took 3 bases from V and 1 from J; bases not matched to a gene: 29. CDR3 length: 22 residues. Germline CDR1 reads GTSNPN; CDR2 reads SVGIG (reference sequence).

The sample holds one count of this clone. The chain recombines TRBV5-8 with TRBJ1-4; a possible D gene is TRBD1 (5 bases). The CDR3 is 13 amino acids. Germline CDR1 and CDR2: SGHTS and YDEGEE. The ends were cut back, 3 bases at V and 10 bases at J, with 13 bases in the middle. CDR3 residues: CASSSQGAGKLFF. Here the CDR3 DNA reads TGTGCCAGCAGCTCCCAGGGAGCCGGAAAACTGTTTTTT.

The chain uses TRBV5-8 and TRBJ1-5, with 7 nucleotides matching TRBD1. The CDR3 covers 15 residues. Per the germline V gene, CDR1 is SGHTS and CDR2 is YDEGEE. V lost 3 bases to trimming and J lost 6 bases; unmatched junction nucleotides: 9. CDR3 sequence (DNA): TGTGCCAGCAGCTCGGGGACAGTCGGTCGTCAGCCCCAGCATTTT. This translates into CASSSGTVGRQPQHF.